This T cell receptor (beta chain) was identified during a study of regulatory T cells in long-lasting Graves disease. Stated time point: newly diagnosed GD, antithyroid drugs for less than 3 months. Generation of the TCR library employed RNA extracted from PBMCs. Graves' disease diagnoses followed American Thyroid Association guidelines. The germline V gene encodes CDR1 SGHRS and CDR2 YFSETQ. CDR3 length: 13 residues. With V trimmed by 4 bases and J by 4 bases, 4 bases remained unmatched. This clonotype was detected ten times or more. To make TCR beta libraries, researchers used iRepertoire HTBI primers and Arm-PCR of CDR3 regions. TCRdb reanalysed the multiplex PCR reads using MiXCR and keeps one entry per CDR3 protein. The table shows 400,000 to 500,000 distinct CDR3 sequences, with 15% occurring only once. The data also belong to a second study, concerning T cells in Graves' hyperthyroidism and ophthalmopathy.

This clonotype originated in a woman aged 40-49 years with Graves disease. The chain recombines TRBV5-1 with TRBJ2-7, with 8 nucleotides matching TRBD1. The material sequenced was peripheral blood mononuclear cells (PBMCs), taken at new diagnosis, from a patient treated with antithyroid drugs. In nucleotides, the CDR3 is TGCGCCAGCAGCGAAGGGACAGGATACGAGCAGTACTTC. Its protein is CASSEGTGYEQYF.